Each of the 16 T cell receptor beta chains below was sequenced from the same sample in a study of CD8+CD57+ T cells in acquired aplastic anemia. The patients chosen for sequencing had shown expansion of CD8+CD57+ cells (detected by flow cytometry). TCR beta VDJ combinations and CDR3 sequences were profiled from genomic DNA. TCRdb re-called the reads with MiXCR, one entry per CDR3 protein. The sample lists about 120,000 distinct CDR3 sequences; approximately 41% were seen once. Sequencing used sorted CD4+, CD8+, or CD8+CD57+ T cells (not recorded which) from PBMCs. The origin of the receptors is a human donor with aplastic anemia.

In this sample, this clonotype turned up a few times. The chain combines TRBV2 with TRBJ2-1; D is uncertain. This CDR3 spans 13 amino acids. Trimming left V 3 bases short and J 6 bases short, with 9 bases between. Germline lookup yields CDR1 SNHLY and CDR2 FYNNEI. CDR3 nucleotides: TGTGCCAGCAGTGATTCGAACTTCAATGAGCAGTTCTTC. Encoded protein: CASSDSNFNEQFF.

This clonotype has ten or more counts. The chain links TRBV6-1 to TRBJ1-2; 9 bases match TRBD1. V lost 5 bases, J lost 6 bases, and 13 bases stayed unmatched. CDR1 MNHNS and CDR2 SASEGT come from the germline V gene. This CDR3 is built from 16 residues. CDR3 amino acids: CASSSPGQGGMDGYTF. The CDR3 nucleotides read TGTGCCAGCAGTTCTCCGGGACAGGGAGGCATGGATGGCTACACCTTC.

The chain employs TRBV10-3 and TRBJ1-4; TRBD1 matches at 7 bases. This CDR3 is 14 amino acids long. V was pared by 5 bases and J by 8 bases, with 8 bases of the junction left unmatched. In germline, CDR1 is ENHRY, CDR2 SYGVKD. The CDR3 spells CAISSDRVGEKLFF. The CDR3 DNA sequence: TGTGCCATCAGTAGTGACAGGGTTGGGGAAAAACTGTTTTTT.

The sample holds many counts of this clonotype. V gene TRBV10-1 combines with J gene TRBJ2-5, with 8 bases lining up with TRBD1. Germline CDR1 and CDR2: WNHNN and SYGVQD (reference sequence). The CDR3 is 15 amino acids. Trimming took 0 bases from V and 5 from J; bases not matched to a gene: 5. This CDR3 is CASSESGQGRETQYF. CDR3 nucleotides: TGCGCCAGCAGTGAGTCCGGACAGGGCAGGGAGACCCAGTACTTC.

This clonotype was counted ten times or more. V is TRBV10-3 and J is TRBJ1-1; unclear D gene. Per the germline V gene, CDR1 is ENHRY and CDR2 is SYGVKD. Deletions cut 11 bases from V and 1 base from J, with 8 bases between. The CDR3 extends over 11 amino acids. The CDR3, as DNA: TGTGCCGCGGGTCCGAACACTGAAGCTTTCTTT. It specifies CAAGPNTEAFF.

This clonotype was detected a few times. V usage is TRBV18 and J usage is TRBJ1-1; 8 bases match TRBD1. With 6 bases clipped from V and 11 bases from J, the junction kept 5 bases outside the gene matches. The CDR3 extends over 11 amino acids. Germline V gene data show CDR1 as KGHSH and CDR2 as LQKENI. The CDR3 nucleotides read TGTGCCAGCTCCCAGGACAGGGCCGCTTTCTTT. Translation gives CASSQDRAAFF.

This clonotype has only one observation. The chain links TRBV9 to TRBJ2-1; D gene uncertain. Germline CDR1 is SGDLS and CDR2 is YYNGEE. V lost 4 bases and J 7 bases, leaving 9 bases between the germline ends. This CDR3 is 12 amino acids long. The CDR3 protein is CASSQIPNEQFF. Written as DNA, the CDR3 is TGTGCCAGCAGCCAGATACCGAATGAGCAGTTCTTC.

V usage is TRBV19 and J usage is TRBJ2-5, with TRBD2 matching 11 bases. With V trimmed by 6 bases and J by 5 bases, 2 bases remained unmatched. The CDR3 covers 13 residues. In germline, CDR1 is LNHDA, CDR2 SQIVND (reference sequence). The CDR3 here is CASRTSGDETQYF. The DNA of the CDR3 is TGTGCCAGTAGGACTAGCGGGGACGAGACCCAGTACTTC.

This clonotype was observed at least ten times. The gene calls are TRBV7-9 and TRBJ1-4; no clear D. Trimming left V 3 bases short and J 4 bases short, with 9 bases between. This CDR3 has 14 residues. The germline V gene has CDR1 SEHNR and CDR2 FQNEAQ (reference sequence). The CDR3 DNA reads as TGTGCCAGCAGCTTGCGCCCGGGTAATGAAAAACTGTTTTTT. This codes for CASSLRPGNEKLFF. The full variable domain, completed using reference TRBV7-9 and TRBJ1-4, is DTGVSQNPRHKITKRGQNVTFRCDPISEHNRLYWYRQTLGQGPEFLTYFQNEAQLEKSRLLSDRFSAERPKGSFSTLEIQRTEQGDSAMYLCASSLRPGNEKLFFGSGTQLSVL.

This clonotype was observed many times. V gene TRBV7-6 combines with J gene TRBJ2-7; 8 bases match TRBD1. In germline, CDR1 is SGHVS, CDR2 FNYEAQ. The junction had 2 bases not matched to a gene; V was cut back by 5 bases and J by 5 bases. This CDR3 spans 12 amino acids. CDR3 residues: CASSRDRNEQYF. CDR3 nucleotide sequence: TGTGCCAGCAGCCGGGACAGGAACGAGCAGTACTTC.

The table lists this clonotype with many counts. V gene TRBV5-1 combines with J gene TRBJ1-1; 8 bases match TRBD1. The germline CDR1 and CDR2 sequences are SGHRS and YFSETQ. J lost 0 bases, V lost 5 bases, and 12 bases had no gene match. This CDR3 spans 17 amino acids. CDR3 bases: TGCGCCAGCAGACCACAAGGGGACAGGAGCATGAACACTGAAGCTTTCTTT. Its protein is CASRPQGDRSMNTEAFF.

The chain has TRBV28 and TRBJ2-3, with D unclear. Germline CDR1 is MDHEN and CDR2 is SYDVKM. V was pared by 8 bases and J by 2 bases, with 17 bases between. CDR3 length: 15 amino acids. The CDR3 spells CASLTRRRYTDTQYF. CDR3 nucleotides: TGTGCCAGCCTAACTCGTCGCAGGTACACAGATACGCAGTATTTT.

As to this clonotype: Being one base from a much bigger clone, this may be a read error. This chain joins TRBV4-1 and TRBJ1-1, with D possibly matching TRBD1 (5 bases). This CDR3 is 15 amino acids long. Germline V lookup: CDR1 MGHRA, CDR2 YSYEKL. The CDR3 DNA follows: TGCGCCAGCAGCTACAATACAGGTACTTACCCTGACGCTTTCTTT. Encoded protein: CASSYNTGTYPDAFF.

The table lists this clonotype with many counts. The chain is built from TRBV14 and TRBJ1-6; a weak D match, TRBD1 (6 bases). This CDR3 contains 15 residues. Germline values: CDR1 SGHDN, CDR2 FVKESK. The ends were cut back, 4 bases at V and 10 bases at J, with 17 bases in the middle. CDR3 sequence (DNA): TGTGCCAGCAGCCCTAGTCGGGCAGGGGAGTCACCCCTCCACTTT. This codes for CASSPSRAGESPLHF.

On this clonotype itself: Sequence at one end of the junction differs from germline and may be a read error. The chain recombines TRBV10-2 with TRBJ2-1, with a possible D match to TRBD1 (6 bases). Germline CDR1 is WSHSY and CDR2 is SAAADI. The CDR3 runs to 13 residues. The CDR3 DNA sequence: TGTGCCAGCTCACGGGACAATCGCGATGAGCAGTTCTTC. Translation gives CASSRDNRDEQFF.

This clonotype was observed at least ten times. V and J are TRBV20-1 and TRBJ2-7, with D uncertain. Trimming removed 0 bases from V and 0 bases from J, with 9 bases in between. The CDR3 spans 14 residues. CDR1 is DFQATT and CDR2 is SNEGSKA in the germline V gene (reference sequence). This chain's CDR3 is CSARDWGASYEQYF. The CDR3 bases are TGCAGTGCTAGAGATTGGGGTGCCTCCTACGAGCAGTACTTC.